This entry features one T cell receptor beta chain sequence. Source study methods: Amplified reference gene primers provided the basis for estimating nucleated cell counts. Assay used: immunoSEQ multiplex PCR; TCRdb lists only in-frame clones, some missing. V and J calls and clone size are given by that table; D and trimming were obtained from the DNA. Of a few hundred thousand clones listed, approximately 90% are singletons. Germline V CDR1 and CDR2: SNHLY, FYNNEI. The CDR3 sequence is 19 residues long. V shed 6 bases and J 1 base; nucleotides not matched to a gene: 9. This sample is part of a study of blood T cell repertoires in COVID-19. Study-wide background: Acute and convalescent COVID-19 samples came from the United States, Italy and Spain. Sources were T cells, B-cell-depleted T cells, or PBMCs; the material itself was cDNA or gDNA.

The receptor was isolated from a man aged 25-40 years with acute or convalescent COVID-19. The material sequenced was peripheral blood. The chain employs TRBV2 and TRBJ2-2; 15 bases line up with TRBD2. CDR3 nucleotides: TGTGCCAGCAGGGCCGGGACTAGCGGGGGGACAAGGAACACCGGGGAGCTGTTTTTT. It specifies CASRAGTSGGTRNTGELFF.